One and the same sample provided the 28 T cell receptor beta chains below, sequenced in a study of CD8+ T cells in alopecia areata. RNA, once extracted, was reverse transcribed into cDNA for use as the sequencing template. Some clones are missing from TCRdb's copy, which holds only in-frame ones; the method was immunoSEQ multiplex PCR. This sample has roughly 120,000 clones; 35% to 40% occur once, and the top ten carry 3.1%. The sequencing input was CD4+ T cells sorted from blood. The source is a human donor with alopecia areata.

The chain employs TRBV18 and TRBJ2-7, with 8 bases fitting TRBD2. V shed 0 bases, J shed 3 bases, and the junction held 4 bases outside the gene matches. The CDR3 spans 15 residues. The V gene's germline CDR1 is KGHSH and CDR2 LQKENI. CDR3 protein: CASSPPGLERYEQYF. As DNA, the CDR3 is TGTGCCAGCTCACCACCGGGACTAGAGCGCTACGAGCAGTACTTC.

The V and J genes are TRBV9 and TRBJ2-5, with a weak D call TRBD1 (6 bases). Germline V gives CDR1 SGDLS, CDR2 YYNGEE. This CDR3 contains 14 residues. V was shortened by 2 bases and J by 4 bases, with 12 bases between the two germline ends. The CDR3 protein is CASSVGTLSETQYF. For the CDR3, the DNA is TGTGCCAGCAGCGTGGGGACACTCTCAGAGACCCAGTACTTC. The full variable domain, rest sourced from reference TRBV9 and TRBJ2-5, is DSGVTQTPKHLITATGQRVTLRCSPRSGDLSVYWYQQSLDQGLQFLIQYYNGEERAKGNILERFSAQQFPDLHSELNLSSLELGDSALYFCASSVGTLSETQYFGPGTRLLVL.

This clone turned up a few times. This chain joins TRBV6-6 and TRBJ1-5; D remains ambiguous. This CDR3 is 13 amino acids long. Germline assignment: CDR1 MNHNY and CDR2 SVGAGI (reference sequence). The V end lost 2 bases, the J end lost 3 bases, and 5 bases lay between the germline ends. The CDR3 loop is CASSYTYNQPQHF. The CDR3, as DNA: TGTGCCAGCAGTTACACCTACAATCAGCCCCAGCATTTT.

J is TRBJ2-7 and V is TRBV15; perhaps TRBD1 as D (5 bases). V was pared by 4 bases and J by 3 bases, with 10 bases between. Germline V gene lookup returns CDR1 LNHNV and CDR2 YYDKDF (reference sequence). This CDR3 is built from 13 residues. CDR3 bases: TGTGCCACCAGCATGGGCAGGGTCTACGAGCAGTACTTC. This sequence encodes CATSMGRVYEQYF.

Comments on this clone: The junction does not match germline at one end; this may be a read error. V gene TRBV29-1 combines with J gene TRBJ1-1; D unresolved. Germline CDR1 and CDR2: SQVTM and ANQGSEA. The CDR3 is 13 amino acids. The CDR3 is CNPVRYLKTEAFF. The CDR3 coding sequence is TGCAATCCGGTCAGGTACCTGAAGACTGAAGCTTTCTTT.

The rearrangement uses TRBV5-1 and TRBJ1-2; TRBD1 matches 9 bases. This CDR3 region has 15 residues. The V segment lost 1 base and the J segment 0 bases; nucleotides outside the gene matches: 1. In germline, CDR1 is SGHRS, CDR2 YFSETQ. The CDR3 loop reads CASSLTGGANYGYTF. CDR3 DNA sequence: TGCGCCAGCAGCTTGACAGGGGGCGCTAACTATGGCTACACCTTC.

This clone was counted between two and nine times. V is TRBV18 and J is TRBJ2-5; D gene ambiguous. Per germline, CDR1 KGHSH and CDR2 LQKENI. The V and J ends lost 6 bases and 1 base respectively, with 9 bases between them. The CDR3 is 13 amino acids. As DNA, the CDR3 is TGTGCCAGCTCGGTCAGGCTCCAAGAGACCCAGTACTTC. Translation gives CASSVRLQETQYF.

The rearrangement joins TRBV9 to TRBJ2-3; D gene unclear. Deletions cut 0 bases from V and 1 base from J, with 0 bases between. Germline values: CDR1 SGDLS, CDR2 YYNGEE. The CDR3 length is 12 residues. CDR3 DNA sequence: TGTGCCAGCAGCGTAGGCACAGATACGCAGTATTTT. This translates into CASSVGTDTQYF.

This chain joins TRBV29-1 and TRBJ2-3; a possible D gene is TRBD2 (6 bases). The germline CDR1 and CDR2 sequences are SQVTM and ANQGSEA. The CDR3 length is 12 residues. V was pared by 4 bases and J by 1 base, with 6 bases between. CDR3 sequence: CSVGEGTDTQYF. For the CDR3, the DNA is TGCAGCGTTGGGGAGGGCACAGATACGCAGTATTTT.

V and J are TRBV28 and TRBJ1-5, with 7 bases aligning to TRBD1. CDR1 is MDHEN, CDR2 SYDVKM, per germline. CDR3 length equals 14 residues. V was pared by 5 bases and J by 4 bases, with 5 bases of the junction left unmatched. The CDR3, as DNA: TGTGCCAGCAGTCCGACAGGGTTAAATCAGCCCCAGCATTTT. Its protein product is CASSPTGLNQPQHF. Combining the CDR3 with reference TRBV28 and TRBJ1-5 gives the whole variable domain DVKVTQSSRYLVKRTGEKVFLECVQDMDHENMFWYRQDPGLGLRLIYFSYDVKMKEKGDIPEGYSVSREKKERFSLILESASTNQTSMYLCASSPTGLNQPQHFGDGTRLSIL.

The chain combines TRBV4-1 with TRBJ2-7; 9 bases are shared with TRBD1. V was clipped by 0 bases and J by 7 bases; unmatched bases: 10. Germline CDR1 and CDR2: MGHRA and YSYEKL. The CDR3 has 16 amino acids. The CDR3 loop reads CASSQEKEQGALEQYF. The CDR3 DNA is TGCGCCAGCAGCCAAGAAAAGGAACAGGGGGCATTAGAGCAGTACTTC.

This clone came up a few times. CDR3 bases: TGTGCCAGCAGTCTCCACACTAGCGGGGTCAATGAGCAGTTCTTC. This translates into CASSLHTSGVNEQFF. The rearrangement links TRBV28 to TRBJ2-1; TRBD2 matches 10 bases. This CDR3 comprises 15 residues. V shed 5 bases, J shed 6 bases, and the junction held 7 bases outside the gene matches. The germline CDR1 and CDR2 sequences are MDHEN and SYDVKM.

This clone was seen a few times. The chain uses TRBV29-1 and TRBJ1-2; 7 bases match TRBD1. The CDR3 covers 14 residues. Germline CDR1 is SQVTM and CDR2 is ANQGSEA. Unmatched junction bases numbered 11, after V lost 6 bases and J lost 4 bases. CDR3 in amino acids: CSVEQGQSFYGYTF. CDR3 in DNA: TGCAGCGTCGAACAGGGACAGAGCTTCTATGGCTACACCTTC.

This clone was recorded a few times. CDR3 residues: CASRRDRGRENEQFF. CDR3 nucleotides: TGTGCCAGCAGGCGCGACAGGGGGAGGGAAAATGAGCAGTTCTTC. V gene TRBV7-2 combines with J gene TRBJ2-1; 9 bases fit TRBD1. Germline V gene lookup returns CDR1 SGHTA and CDR2 FQGNSA. V lost 6 bases, J lost 7 bases, and 10 bases stayed unmatched. This CDR3 is 15 amino acids long.

This clone was found a few times. The chain carries TRBV23-1 and TRBJ1-1; D unresolved. TRBV23-1 is an ORF, and what it does is uncertain. V was cut by 4 bases and J by 3 bases, with 15 bases left in between. The CDR3 consists of 15 residues. The CDR3 loop is CASSRVSWAYTEAFF. DNA for the CDR3: TGCGCCAGCAGTCGCGTATCATGGGCTTACACTGAAGCTTTCTTT.

J is TRBJ1-3 and V is TRBV18; the D is unclear. This CDR3 region has 13 residues. Trimming removed 0 bases at V and 3 bases at J, with 3 bases between. The V gene's germline CDR1 is KGHSH and CDR2 LQKENI. CDR3 in DNA: TGTGCCAGCTCACCACCGAATGGAAACACCATATATTTT. This translates into CASSPPNGNTIYF.

This clone was observed a few times. This rearrangement joins TRBV7-9 to TRBJ2-1; D is unclear. The germline CDR1 and CDR2 sequences are SEHNR and FQNEAQ (reference sequence). This CDR3 region has 14 residues. V was trimmed by 5 bases and J by 4 bases, leaving 12 bases between them. CDR3 region: CASSPREGYNEQFF. The CDR3 nucleotides are TGTGCCAGCAGCCCTAGGGAAGGTTACAATGAGCAGTTCTTC.

This sequence joins TRBV7-9 and TRBJ2-3; TRBD2 aligns across 10 bases. Germline CDR1 reads SEHNR; CDR2 reads FQNEAQ (reference sequence). The CDR3 spans 16 residues. V lost 3 bases and J lost 4; bases outside the gene matches: 7. DNA for the CDR3: TGTGCCAGCAGCTTCCCTAGCGGGAGAGGGCCAGATACGCAGTATTTT. Translated, it gives CASSFPSGRGPDTQYF. The full variable domain, rest sourced from reference TRBV7-9 and TRBJ2-3, is DTGVSQNPRHKITKRGQNVTFRCDPISEHNRLYWYRQTLGQGPEFLTYFQNEAQLEKSRLLSDRFSAERPKGSFSTLEIQRTEQGDSAMYLCASSFPSGRGPDTQYFGPGTRLTVL.

The genes are TRBV6-6 and TRBJ2-5; D gene unclear. This CDR3 spans 13 amino acids. V shed 4 bases and J shed 2 bases, with 8 bases lying between them. Germline V lookup: CDR1 MNHNY, CDR2 SVGAGI (reference sequence). CDR3 sequence: CASSSAWQETQYF. Written as DNA, the CDR3 is TGTGCCAGCAGTTCGGCCTGGCAAGAGACCCAGTACTTC.

The gene calls are TRBV5-1 and TRBJ2-1; no firm D call. The germline V gene has CDR1 SGHRS and CDR2 YFSETQ. Trimming cost V 2 bases and J 2 bases, with 5 bases left between them. CDR3 length equals 13 residues. CDR3 region: CASSFPPYNEQFF. Here the CDR3 DNA reads TGCGCCAGCAGCTTTCCCCCCTACAATGAGCAGTTCTTC.

In its sample, this clone was seen a few times. This chain connects TRBV28 to TRBJ2-7, with D possibly being TRBD1 (6 bases). This CDR3 has 14 amino acids. Per the germline V gene, CDR1 is MDHEN and CDR2 is SYDVKM. The V end lost 7 bases, the J end lost 3 bases, and 16 bases lay between the germline ends. Here the CDR3 DNA reads TGTGCCAGCATCGGCCGATCCAGGGGCTACGAGCAGTACTTC. Residues: CASIGRSRGYEQYF.

The rearrangement uses TRBV5-1 and TRBJ2-5, with 8 bases matching TRBD2. The J segment lost 5 bases and the V segment lost 4 bases, leaving 10 bases of the junction unmatched. This CDR3 has 15 amino acids. In germline, CDR1 is SGHRS, CDR2 YFSETQ. The CDR3 loop reads CASSTIGSGSETQYF. CDR3 DNA: TGCGCCAGCAGCACTATTGGGAGCGGGAGCGAGACCCAGTACTTC. The complete variable domain, with remaining parts taken from reference TRBV5-1 and TRBJ2-5, reads KAGVTQTPRYLIKTRGQQVTLSCSPISGHRSVSWYQQTPGQGLQFLFEYFSETQRNKGNFPGRFSGRQFSNSRSEMNVSTLELGDSALYLCASSTIGSGSETQYFGPGTRLLVL.

V and J are TRBV29-1 and TRBJ2-5; a weak D match, TRBD2 (5 bases). V dropped 8 bases and J dropped 2 bases, with 15 bases sitting between them. The CDR3 consists of 13 residues. CDR1 and CDR2 (germline): SQVTM, ANQGSEA. CDR3 in amino acids: CSFHRGSQETQYF. The CDR3 DNA follows: TGCAGCTTCCATCGGGGATCTCAAGAGACCCAGTACTTC.

The DNA of the CDR3 is TGCGCCAGCAGCCAGCTACATAGCGGGAGTACAGATACGCAGTATTTT. This codes for CASSQLHSGSTDTQYF. The chain recombines TRBV4-1 with TRBJ2-3; 9 nucleotides agree with TRBD2. This CDR3 comprises 16 residues. With 3 bases clipped from V and 3 bases from J, the junction kept 7 bases outside the gene matches. Looked up from germline, CDR1 is MGHRA and CDR2 is YSYEKL.

The genes are TRBV29-1 and TRBJ1-1; the D gene is possibly TRBD1 (5 bases). Trimming took off 7 bases at V and 0 bases at J, with 6 bases between the two ends. Germline-derived CDR1 and CDR2 are SQVTM and ANQGSEA. The CDR3 covers 11 residues. The CDR3: CSGDLNTEAFF. CDR3 DNA sequence: TGCAGCGGGGACTTGAACACTGAAGCTTTCTTT. Combining the CDR3 with reference TRBV29-1 and TRBJ1-1 gives the whole variable domain SAVISQKPSRDICQRGTSLTIQCQVDSQVTMMFWYRQQPGQSLTLIATANQGSEATYESGFVIDKFPISRPNLTFSTLTVSNMSPEDSSIYLCSGDLNTEAFFGQGTRLTVV.

The chain has TRBV9 and TRBJ1-6; unclear D gene. The CDR3 runs to 15 residues. Germline V gene data show CDR1 as SGDLS and CDR2 as YYNGEE. Trimming removed 0 bases from V and 5 bases from J, with 9 bases in between. The CDR3 sequence: CASSVGSENNSPLHF. The CDR3 bases are TGTGCCAGCAGCGTAGGGTCGGAAAATAATTCACCCCTCCACTTT.

The chain combines TRBV12-5 with TRBJ2-3, with D unresolved. V gave up 2 bases and J gave up 8 bases, with 11 bases separating them. The CDR3 length is 13 residues. Germline CDR1 and CDR2: LGHNT and FRNRAP. DNA for the CDR3: TGTGCTAGTGGTTTGAGAGAGGTGGCTACGCAGTATTTT. Translated: CASGLREVATQYF.

The chain recombines TRBV29-1 with TRBJ1-5; D not certain. The CDR3 is 12 residues long. Germline V gives CDR1 SQVTM, CDR2 ANQGSEA. The ends were cut back, 6 bases at V and 3 bases at J, with 9 bases in the middle. The CDR3 nucleotides read TGCAGCGTCAAGACTGACAATCAGCCCCAGCATTTT. Protein: CSVKTDNQPQHF.